This is a list of T cell receptor beta chains from one sample in a study of cytomegalovirus exposure and HLA in healthy donors. Sequenced by immunoSEQ multiplex PCR; TCRdb stores in-frame clones only, minus some. This table holds approximately 150,000 clones, 77% found once. The sequenced material came from PBMCs. These TCRs come from a female donor in good health and CMV-seronegative. Each CDR3 is given with its conserved first and last residue. A D gene is named only where the DNA matches it firmly. Only part of the rows carry a size: once, few, many, or a class if the clone is expanded.

D gene	clone size	V gene	J gene	CDR3 DNA	CDR3 protein
-	-	TRBV10-3	TRBJ1-1	TGTGCCATCAGTGAGCCCACCCCGGGAGAAGAGACTGAAGCTTTCTTT	CAISEPTPGEETEAFF
-	-	TRBV7-9	TRBJ1-6	TGTGCCAGCAGCTTAGGGGGGGGTGATAATTCACCCCTCCACTTT	CASSLGGGDNSPLHF
-	-	TRBV19	TRBJ1-3	TGTGCCAGTAGTATAGACGACAGAAGCTCTGGAAACACCATATATTTT	CASSIDDRSSGNTIYF
-	-	TRBV27	TRBJ1-2	TGTGCCAGCAGAGGGGAGGGTGGGAGAGCTAACTATGGCTACACCTTC	CASRGEGGRANYGYTF
-	-	TRBV6-1	TRBJ2-7	TGTGCCAGCAGACTAGTCCGCTACGAGCAGTACTTC	CASRLVRYEQYF
-	-	TRBV23-1	TRBJ1-5	TGCGCCAGCAGCAGGGCAGCCCAGCATTTT	CASSRAAQHF
TRBD1	-	TRBV7-9	TRBJ2-7	TGTGGACACCCTGAACGAACCGGGACAGGGTGGGGTACCGGGCAGTACTTC	CGHPERTGTGWGTGQYF
TRBD1	few	TRBV5-1	TRBJ1-2	TGCGCCAGCAGCTTCACAGGGGATGGCTACACCTTC	CASSFTGDGYTF
TRBD2	-	TRBV7-8	TRBJ2-1	TGTGCCAGCAGCTTTCGGACTAGCGGGGGATACAATGAGCAGTTCTTC	CASSFRTSGGYNEQFF
-	-	TRBV4-2	TRBJ1-2	TGTGCCAGCAGCCAAGAAGCGGCAGTGAACTATGGCTACACCTTC	CASSQEAAVNYGYTF
-	once	TRBV7-2	TRBJ1-3	TGTGCCAGCAACTTAAGAACCGGGTACTCTGGAAACACCATATATTTT	CASNLRTGYSGNTIYF
-	-	TRBV6-5	TRBJ2-3	TGTGCCAGCTCGAACGGGGTAAGGGATACGCAGTATTTT	CASSNGVRDTQYF
-	medium-sized	TRBV15	TRBJ1-1	TGTGCCACCAGCAGGCGGGGGGGACGAGAAGCTTTCTTT	CATSRRGGREAFF
TRBD1	-	TRBV5-1	TRBJ1-2	TGCGCCAGCAGCTTGGTGGACAGGGGGACCGATGGCTACACCTTC	CASSLVDRGTDGYTF
TRBD2	-	TRBV7-9	TRBJ2-6	TGTTCCAGCAGCCCATTGCCGGGGCGGGAGGTGAGGGGGGCCAACGTCCTGACTTTC	CSSSPLPGREVRGANVLTF
TRBD1	-	TRBV6-1	TRBJ1-4	TGTGCCAGCAGTGAAGTTGGCGGACAGGGGGGAGAAAAACTGTTTTTT	CASSEVGGQGGEKLFF
TRBD1	-	TRBV7-6	TRBJ2-1	TGTGCCAGCACTAAGGGGGCAGAAGCCAATGAGCAGTTCTTC	CASTKGAEANEQFF
TRBD1	-	TRBV6-5	TRBJ1-1	TGTGCCAGCAGTTACTCAGGGGGCGGGTACACTGAAGCTTTCTTT	CASSYSGGGYTEAFF
-	-	TRBV9	TRBJ2-5	TGTGCCAGCAGCGTAGAAGGAGGGCGGGAGACCCAGTACTTC	CASSVEGGRETQYF
-	-	TRBV5-1	TRBJ2-3	TGCGCCAGCAGCTTGAGAGGCGTACTCGGAGATACGCAGTATTTT	CASSLRGVLGDTQYF
TRBD1	-	TRBV19	TRBJ1-5	TGTGCCAGTAGTGTCACGGGGACAGGGGGCTACCAGCCCCAGCATTTT	CASSVTGTGGYQPQHF
-	-	TRBV7-2	TRBJ2-7	TGTGCCAGCAGCCCTGGGACTTACACCTACGAGCAGTACTTC	CASSPGTYTYEQYF
TRBD2	once	TRBV2	TRBJ2-1	TGTGCCAGCAGCCTACGGGGGGGCTCCTACAATGAGCAGTTCTTC	CASSLRGGSYNEQFF
TRBD1	-	TRBV2	TRBJ1-3	TGTGCCAGCAGTGTGGGGACAGCTGGAAACACCATATATTTT	CASSVGTAGNTIYF
-	once	TRBV5-1	TRBJ1-2	TGCGCCAGCAGCTCCGACGCGGGTGGCTACACCTTC	CASSSDAGGYTF
-	few	TRBV27	TRBJ1-5	TGTGCCAGCAGCTTACAGGGTTTAGGCAATCAGCCCCAGCATTTT	CASSLQGLGNQPQHF
-	-	TRBV5-6	TRBJ2-7	TGTGCCAGCAGCTCGCGGCACTACGAGCAGTACTTC	CASSSRHYEQYF
-	-	TRBV28	TRBJ1-1	TGTGCCAGCAGTTACGGGGATGAAGCTTTCTTT	CASSYGDEAFF